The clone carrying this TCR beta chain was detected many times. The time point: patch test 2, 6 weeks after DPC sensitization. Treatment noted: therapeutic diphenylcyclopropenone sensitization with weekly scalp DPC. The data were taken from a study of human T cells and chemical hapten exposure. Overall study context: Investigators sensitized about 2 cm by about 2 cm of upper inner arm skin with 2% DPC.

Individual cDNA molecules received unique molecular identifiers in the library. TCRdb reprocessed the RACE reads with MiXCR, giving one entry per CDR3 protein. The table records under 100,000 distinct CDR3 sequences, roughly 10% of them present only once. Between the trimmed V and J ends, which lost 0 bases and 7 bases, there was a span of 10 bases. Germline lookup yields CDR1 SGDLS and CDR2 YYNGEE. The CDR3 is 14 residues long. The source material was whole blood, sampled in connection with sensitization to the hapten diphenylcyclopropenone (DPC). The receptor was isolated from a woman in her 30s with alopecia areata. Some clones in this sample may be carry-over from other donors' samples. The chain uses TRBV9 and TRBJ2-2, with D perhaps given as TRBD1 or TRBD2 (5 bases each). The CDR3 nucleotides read TGTGCCAGCAGCGTAGTGCAGGGAGTCGGGGAGCTGTTTTTT. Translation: CASSVVQGVGELFF.